This TCR beta chain is drawn from a study of blood T cell repertoires in COVID-19. Study-level information: Samples came from the United States, Italy and Spain, spanning acute and convalescent COVID-19. From T cells, B-cell-depleted T cells, or PBMCs came the material, which was cDNA or gDNA.

This CDR3 spans 13 amino acids. V was shortened by 6 bases and J by 4 bases, with 12 bases between the two germline ends. How the authors handled the data: Amplification of reference gene primers was used by the study to estimate nucleated cell counts. Profiling relied on immunoSEQ multiplex PCR, and the TCRdb table lists in-frame clones only, not all of them. D and trimming come from the DNA, and the V and J calls and clone size come from that table. The top ten hold 3.2% of the sample, which has more than 400,000 clones, 75% to 90% seen once. The source of this sequence is a human donor in a cohort sampled during active COVID-19. The V call is TRBV12-3 or TRBV12-4, the J call TRBJ2-5, with D perhaps matching TRBD1 (5 bases). Sequenced sample: peripheral blood. CDR3 amino acids: CASRNVGVETQYF. CDR3 DNA: TGTGCCAGCAGAAACGTAGGGGTAGAGACCCAGTACTTC.